The sequence of this T cell receptor beta chain was determined in a study of cytomegalovirus exposure and HLA in healthy donors (dated by TCRdb to about 2017). Background on the whole study: According to an earlier analysis of a few hundred of the donors, some 180 million T cells yielded some 110 million unique TCR beta sequences and 276 Gb of sequence data. About 280 gigabases of sequencing data and around 85 million unique TCR sequences made up an early release that covered approximately 620 HLA-typed donors. Of the 300 to 500 genotyped donors, 80% to 90% were placed in the genetic ancestry cluster associated with self-reported Caucasian donors. The study aimed to test whether signatures of past pathogen exposure could be identified by cataloging public T cell receptors. The study profiled the T cell repertoires of 550 to 700 subjects by immunosequencing and related them to cytomegalovirus serostatus. Besides the first cohort of 666 subjects, a separate validation cohort made up of roughly 120 different subjects was used. The study combined high-throughput TCR immunosequencing, statistical association of individual TCRs with disease status, and machine learning to predict cytomegalovirus infection status. A later analysis re-analyzed previously published TCR beta repertoires from about 730 donors and added high-resolution HLA genotyping to study TCR occurrence patterns. Rather than drawing on any new phenotypic data, the later analysis identified candidate immune exposures from TCR beta sequences and the way those sequences occurred across donors. An earlier analysis of roughly 600 of the donors used high-throughput TCR beta sequencing to judge whether each TCR beta V gene segment behaved as functional or pseudogenic. Donor age, sex, ethnicity and CMV serostatus were compiled alongside the repertoire data. In a later genetic analysis, genome-wide SNP genotypes for about 65% of the 666 donors were used, and that subset was treated as a discovery cohort. All discovery cohort repertoires had been generated using a single sequencing platform. Both class I and class II loci were covered by HLA typing, at four-digit resolution. The number of typed donors differed by locus: about 620-630 for A, B, C, DRB1 and DQB1; approximately 540 for DQA1; approximately 600 for DPA1; and around 450 for DPB1. Because of strong linkage in the cohort, five DR-DQ haplotypes were treated as single units for association and clustering. Among around 400 genotyped donors of the cohort, an average of around 240,000 unique TCR beta nucleotide sequences was sequenced per donor, of which 15% to 20% were non-productive.

A remark on this clone: Its antigen remains undetermined. No qualities accompany the bases; no much larger clone lies one base away.

What the research found in general, with its limitations: Linkage disequilibrium might explain the correlated functional status among segregating V segments, but an unknown experimental factor could not be excluded. Some IMGT-functional V segments, including TRBV6-2 and TRBV6-3, could not be distinguished by the 87-base-pair reads and were therefore excluded. According to a later analysis, most CMV-associated TCR beta chains appeared to be HLA-restricted, and the HLA associations seemed to be driven largely by CMV exposure. According to a later genetic analysis, donors in an Asian-associated ancestry cluster had fewer N-insertions in productive TCRs than the roughly 700-donor mean. The presence/absence analyses assumed that sequencing depth was roughly uniform across donors, and that assumption may not be true. At a false discovery rate of 0.05, a later analysis linked approximately 18,000 TCR beta sequences to specific HLA alleles. Most TCR sequences were seen in very few donors, while some public TCRs were found in many individuals. Broadly in line with IMGT annotations, most TCR beta V segments showed up in productive rearrangements about 87% or about 30% of the time in an earlier analysis of roughly 590 of the donors. In the study, about 150 TCR beta chains were listed as associated with cytomegalovirus. This cohort had only TCR beta chains sequenced, and the lack of alpha or paired-chain data limited which features could be detected. V-gene and J-gene trimming of TCR beta chains was associated with a missense DCLRE1C variant in a later genetic analysis, and the association was replicated in an independent cohort. Immune exposure information for the cohort was limited to CMV serostatus. The classifier was reported to diagnose cytomegalovirus status with high specificity and sensitivity in both the original cohort and the validation cohort. Strong co-occurrence of HLA alleles, especially DR and DQ, made assigning TCR associations to individual alleles difficult. A group of highly shared sequence variants was considered likely to be a technical artifact of the sequencing pipeline. A further reported finding was that TCR beta sequences accurately predicted the HLA-A and HLA-B alleles for most subjects in the first cohort. According to a later analysis, TCR association rates differed among HLA loci, with DRB1 alleles showing the most associated TCRs and HLA-C alleles showing the fewest. Because counts were too low, seventeen rarely observed V segments, including chromosome 9 orphons, were excluded from the earlier analysis of a few hundred of the donors. A later analysis found that HLA-associated TCR beta chains were more clonally expanded and had lower generation probabilities than equally common non-associated chains. Because HLA typing was unavailable for some donors at each locus, only the typed subset was used in association tests. In a later analysis, several top co-occurrence clusters were reported to appear linked to parvovirus B19, influenza, CMV and Epstein-Barr virus. The authors suggested that the approach could potentially be extended to other disease states and immunological phenotypes. A few of the identified cytomegalovirus-associated TCR beta chains were confirmed in vitro to be specific for cytomegalovirus antigens.

Library prep was done by the immunoSEQ multiplex PCR assay. For the multiplex PCR, a mixture combining 60 forward primers for TCR Vbeta segments and 13 reverse primers for TCR Jbeta segments was used. The CDR3 region of rearranged TCR beta genes was amplified from genomic DNA by a multiplex PCR assay. Amplified TCR beta libraries were sequenced as 87-base-pair reads on the Illumina HiSeq System. The authors' pipeline ran thus. A later analysis tallied roughly 76 million unique TCR beta chains across the 650 to 750 repertoires, and about 10 million of those chains were shared by two or more donors. Raw reads were error-corrected and collapsed into unique sequences by a nearest-neighbor algorithm in which closely related sequences were merged to remove PCR and sequencing errors. Alignment of CDR3 sequences to IMGT reference sequences was used to assign V, D and J gene segments. For a sequence to be retained, at least a six-nucleotide match to both a V gene segment and a J gene segment was required. A rearrangement counted as productive if the CDR3 had no stop codons and remained in frame with V and J, and every other rearrangement counted as non-productive. CDR3 was defined according to IMGT convention as the region running from the second conserved V-encoded cysteine to the conserved J-encoded phenylalanine. The earlier analysis of about 640 of the donors excluded any sequence lacking an unambiguous match to a single V gene segment. In an earlier analysis of a few hundred of the donors, V segments were called functional above 56.7% productive rearrangements and were called segregating when the between-donor standard deviation exceeded 5%. A statistical classification framework was built to diagnose cytomegalovirus status from the catalog of TCR beta chain sequences. A later analysis assigned V and J genes by comparing TCR nucleotide sequences with IMGT/GENE-DB human TR gene sequences. The TCRdist pipeline was used in a later analysis to assign CDR3 sequences and most-parsimonious VDJ recombination scenarios. In a later analysis, each TCR beta chain was defined by its CDR3 amino acid sequence together with its V-gene family, and reads lacking a unique V-gene family were excluded. A later analysis removed roughly 590 highly shared, low-generation-probability nucleotide sequences to deal with suspected cross-contamination and a sequencing artifact. For each public chain, a later analysis derived a clonal expansion index from normalized ranks of inferred template counts within each repertoire. Generation probabilities in a later analysis came from a VDJ recombination model fitted to out-of-frame rearrangements, and those results were checked against IGoR. In a later analysis, TCR-TCR, TCR-HLA and TCR-CMV co-occurrence was scored with hypergeometric tests, and a repertoire-size bias correction was applied to TCR pairs. To estimate false discovery rates, a later analysis permuted the HLA or CMV assignments 20 times. In a later analysis, co-occurring TCRs were grouped with DBSCAN, and TCRdist sequence similarity was added when clustering was performed within HLA-allele-positive subsets. Co-occurrence clustering excluded repertoires with fewer than 30,000 or more than 120,000 public chains, plus five with anomalous nucleotide sharing. The table comes from immuneACCESS by way of TCRdb, which keeps in-frame sequences with V and J called. Part of the clones is missing from these tables; in studies checked, under half for an unresolved V gene and the rest for unknown reasons. The DNA was the basis for D and trimming; V, J and clone size are from that table. Here the sample has over 150,000 clones; roughly three quarters occur a single time. Roughly 1.6% of the sample comes from the top ten.

The cysteine opens and the phenylalanine closes a CDR3 of 14 amino acids. Only the CDR3 region is kept as DNA, spanning 42 bases read in frame from base 1. Reading the germline V gene gives CDR1 MDHEN and CDR2 SYDVKM. The V end loses 8 bases and the J end loses 8 bases, and a stretch of 21 bases separates them. The cohort comprised some 730 healthy bone marrow donors. All cohort members were sampled while nominally healthy, although unrecorded immune exposures were likely present. The donor was CMV seronegative and was included in the group of 352 seronegative cohort members. A peripheral blood sample was provided by each donor, and peripheral blood mononuclear cells were used for TCR beta sequencing. The Qiagen DNeasy Blood Extraction Kit was used to extract genomic DNA from the blood cell samples.

Recombination linked TRBV28 to TRBJ1-2, with the identity of the D gene unclear. The specimen was PBMCs. The TCR was taken from a woman younger than 30 in good health and CMV-seronegative. The CDR3 protein sequence reads: CASHEGWAAGGYTF. In nucleotide form, the sequence is TGTGCCAGCCACGAGGGTTGGGCAGCGGGGGGCTACACCTTC.